The 32 T cell receptor beta chains below all came from one sample that was sequenced in a study of molecular identifiers for immune sequencing clone quantification. TCRdb re-analysed the PCR reads in MiXCR, keeping a single row per CDR3 protein. The sample shows approximately 630,000 distinct CDR3 sequences, less than 30% of them seen only once. The sample consisted of naive CD8+ T cells from blood, with Jurkat cell RNA spiked in. Subset of the sample: FACS-sorted CD8+CD4-CCR7+CD45RA+ naive T cells. Source of these receptors: a human donor in good health. Some libraries in this study had Jurkat cell RNA spiked in.

There are many counts of this clonotype. V is TRBV4-2 and J is TRBJ2-7, with unresolved D. The V and J ends lost 0 bases and 6 bases respectively, with 21 bases between them. Germline CDR1 is LGHNA and CDR2 is YNFKEQ. This CDR3 is built from 17 residues. The CDR3 loop reads CASSQDPETGRGVEQYF. CDR3 DNA: TGTGCCAGCAGCCAAGATCCAGAGACGGGCCGAGGTGTCGAGCAGTACTTC.

This clonotype was seen repeatedly, ten times or more. The genes are TRBV6-2 or TRBV6-3 and TRBJ1-1; maybe TRBD1 (6 bases). Deletions cut 6 bases from V and 2 bases from J, with 19 bases between. The germline gives CDR1 MNHEY, CDR2 SVGEGT. The CDR3 loop spans 16 amino acids. The CDR3 here is CASSPWSGVHNTEAFF. The CDR3 region has the DNA TGTGCCAGCAGCCCCTGGTCAGGGGTCCACAACACTGAAGCTTTCTTT.

V usage is TRBV6-2 or TRBV6-3 and J usage is TRBJ2-1, with 8 positions matching TRBD2. CDR3 length: 12 amino acids. V dropped 6 bases and J dropped 10; count of bases not matched to a gene: 5. CDR1 and CDR2 from the germline V gene are MNHEY and SVGEGT. The CDR3 DNA is TGTGCCAGCAGCCAAAGACTAGCGGAGCAGTTCTTC. This codes for CASSQRLAEQFF.

In this sample, this clonotype turned up a few times. The rearrangement links TRBV4-3 to TRBJ2-7, with a tentative D call TRBD1 (6 bases). Germline-derived CDR1 and CDR2 are LGHNA and YSLEER. The CDR3 covers 16 residues. Trimming left V 1 base short and J 1 base short, with 14 bases between. CDR3 loop: CASSQGTGLISYEQYF. The CDR3, as DNA: TGCGCCAGCAGCCAAGGCACAGGGCTGATATCCTACGAGCAGTACTTC.

This clonotype has more than one count but fewer than ten. V usage is TRBV27 and J usage is TRBJ2-3, with unresolved D. Germline CDR1 MNHEY, CDR2 SMNVEV (reference sequence). This CDR3 contains 13 residues. V lost 8 bases and J 3 bases, leaving 12 bases between the germline ends. CDR3 DNA: TGTGCCAGCGGCCCCCAGTTGACAGATACGCAGTATTTT. Encoded protein: CASGPQLTDTQYF.

This clonotype was detected a few times. The rearrangement uses TRBV11-1 and TRBJ2-7; D might be TRBD1 (6 bases). Trimming took 1 base from V and 2 from J, leaving 24 bases between them. Germline values: CDR1 SGHAT, CDR2 FQDESV (reference sequence). CDR3 length equals 19 residues. The CDR3 is CASSLGRDTILDGPYEQYF. CDR3 nucleotide sequence: TGTGCCAGCAGCTTAGGTCGGGACACCATTCTAGACGGACCCTACGAGCAGTACTTC.

The chain couples TRBV10-2 to TRBJ2-7, with D tentatively TRBD1 or TRBD2 (5 bases each). CDR1 and CDR2 (germline): WSHSY, SAAADI. The V end lost 4 bases, the J end lost 0 bases, and 10 bases lay between the germline ends. This CDR3 is 14 amino acids long. The CDR3 loop is CASSASGHSYEQYF. The CDR3 DNA reads as TGCGCCAGCAGTGCGTCGGGGCACTCCTACGAGCAGTACTTC.

The chain combines TRBV30 with TRBJ1-6, with unresolved D. CDR3 size: 13 residues. Trimming left V 4 bases short and J 9 bases short, with 13 bases between. CDR1 and CDR2 (germline): GTSNPN, SVGIG (reference sequence). The CDR3 sequence: CAWKGIGGSPLHF. The CDR3, as DNA: TGTGCCTGGAAGGGCATTGGAGGTTCACCCCTCCACTTT.

Many counts were recorded for this clonotype. The CDR3 nucleotides read TGTGCCAGCAGTTTGGACAGGAGCTCCTATAATTCACCCCTCCACTTT. Protein product: CASSLDRSSYNSPLHF. The J gene is TRBJ1-6, the V gene TRBV7-2, with 7 bases that match TRBD1. This CDR3 comprises 16 residues. From germline, CDR1 is SGHTA and CDR2 FQGNSA. The J segment lost 0 bases and the V segment lost 6 bases, leaving 5 bases of the junction unmatched. The entire variable domain, with the rest obtained from reference TRBV7-2 and TRBJ1-6, is as follows: GAGVSQSPSNKVTEKGKDVELRCDPISGHTALYWYRQSLGQGLEFLIYFQGNSAPDKSGLPSDRFSAERTGGSVSTLTIQRTQQEDSAVYLCASSLDRSSYNSPLHFGNGTRLTVT.

This chain connects TRBV10-3 to TRBJ2-3, with 9 positions matching TRBD2. After removal of 2 bases from V and 0 bases from J, the junction contained 3 bases not matched to a gene. The CDR3 extends over 16 amino acids. The germline CDR1 and CDR2 sequences are ENHRY and SYGVKD. The CDR3 spells CAISEGSGGSTDTQYF. The CDR3 region has the DNA TGTGCCATCAGTGAGGGAAGCGGGGGGAGCACAGATACGCAGTATTTT.

V and J are TRBV24-1 and TRBJ1-1; no definite D call. CDR1 KGHDR and CDR2 SFDVKD come from the germline V gene. Trimming cost V 4 bases and J 8 bases, with 7 bases left between them. This CDR3 contains 11 residues. The DNA for the CDR3 is TGTGCCACCAGTGACCCACCAGAAGCTTTCTTT. It yields the protein CATSDPPEAFF.

V and J are TRBV24-1 and TRBJ2-2, with 8 bases lining up with TRBD2. The CDR3 has 17 residues. The germline V gene encodes CDR1 KGHDR and CDR2 SFDVKD. After removal of 4 bases from V and 0 bases from J, the junction contained 6 bases not matched to a gene. The CDR3 is CATSDYSGGPNTGELFF. DNA of the CDR3: TGTGCCACCAGTGACTATTCGGGGGGGCCGAACACCGGGGAGCTGTTTTTT.

The chain recombines TRBV5-6 with TRBJ1-1; no reliable D call. The CDR3 runs to 13 residues. Trimming stripped 4 bases from V and 6 bases from J, with 13 bases between. Germline CDR1 SGHDT, CDR2 YYEEEE. As DNA, the CDR3 is TGTGCCAGCAGCGATCCCAAACGGGCTGAAGCTTTCTTT. This gives the protein CASSDPKRAEAFF. Together with reference TRBV5-6 and TRBJ1-1, the CDR3 gives the full variable domain: DAGVTQSPTHLIKTRGQQVTLRCSPKSGHDTVSWYQQALGQGPQFIFQYYEEEERQRGNFPDRFSGHQFPNYSSELNVNALLLGDSALYLCASSDPKRAEAFFGQGTRLTVV.

There are many counts of this clonotype. V and J are TRBV4-1 and TRBJ2-3; tentative D call: TRBD1 (6 bases). Germline V gene sequence: CDR1 MGHRA, CDR2 YSYEKL. CDR3 length: 15 amino acids. Trimming removed 3 bases from V and 2 bases from J, with 12 bases in between. CDR3 sequence reads: CASSQLTGYTDTQYF. In nucleotides, the CDR3 is TGCGCCAGCAGCCAGCTAACAGGGTACACAGATACGCAGTATTTT.

As regards this clonotype: It may be a read error: a sequence one base away is much more abundant. The rearrangement links TRBV5-1 to TRBJ2-5; 7 bases line up with TRBD2. CDR3 length equals 17 residues. With 7 bases clipped from V and 5 bases from J, the junction kept 20 bases outside the gene matches. In germline, CDR1 is SGHRS, CDR2 YFSETQ. CDR3 DNA sequence: TGCGCCAGCTGCTCCCCTCTAGCGGAGGGTACCGGGGAGACCCAGTACTTC. Its protein product is CASCSPLAEGTGETQYF.

The V and J genes are TRBV10-3 and TRBJ1-1, with no clear D. This CDR3 has 15 amino acids. CDR1 is ENHRY, CDR2 SYGVKD, per germline. Trimming shortened V by 0 bases and J by 1 base, and 9 bases separated the two germline ends. The chain's CDR3 is CAISESPGGNTEAFF. As DNA, the CDR3 is TGTGCCATCAGTGAGTCCCCGGGCGGGAACACTGAAGCTTTCTTT.

Only a few counts were recorded for this clonotype. The DNA for the CDR3 is TGTGCCGTAGGGACGGGAGTGGTCGAGCAGTACTTC. Protein product: CAVGTGVVEQYF. The chain carries TRBV27 and TRBJ2-7; possibly TRBD2 for D (6 bases). Trimming cost V 11 bases and J 6 bases, with 17 bases left between them. Germline V gene data show CDR1 as MNHEY and CDR2 as SMNVEV (reference sequence). The CDR3 sequence is 12 residues long.

As to this clonotype: A clone one base away is much larger, so this may be a read error. The final CDR3 position lacks the conserved phenylalanine or tryptophan, pointing to a likely read error. The genes are TRBV28 and TRBJ1-1; possibly TRBD1 for D (5 bases). V lost 4 bases and J 1 base, leaving 13 bases between the germline ends. This CDR3 has 15 residues. Germline V gene data show CDR1 as MDHEN and CDR2 as SYDVKM. The CDR3 DNA follows: TGTGCCAGCAGTTCGATCAGGGCCTCGAACACTGAAGCTTTCCTT. It is translated as CASSSIRASNTEAFL.

On this clonotype itself: This may be a read error, as it is one base from a much larger clone. The chain couples TRBV7-6 to TRBJ2-1, with D possibly matching TRBD1 (5 bases). The J call may be wrong; the DNA end is better matched by TRBJ2-7. The germline V gene has CDR1 SGHVS and CDR2 FNYEAQ. The CDR3 is 18 residues long. The CDR3 DNA follows: TGTGCCAGCAGCTTAGCCTGGAACCGACAGCCTATACTTAATGAGCAGTACTTC. It is translated as CASSLAWNRQPILNEQYF.

This clonotype occurred many times. This chain connects TRBV30 to TRBJ2-2, with 7 positions matching TRBD1. Trimming cost V 3 bases and J 6 bases; bases outside gene matches: 4. Germline V gene sequence: CDR1 GTSNPN, CDR2 SVGIG (reference sequence). The CDR3 has 13 residues. In DNA, the CDR3 is TGTGCCTGGAGCGAGACAGGGTCCGGGGAGCTGTTTTTT. Translating it yields CAWSETGSGELFF. Drawing the rest from reference TRBV30 and TRBJ2-2, the complete variable domain is SQTIHQWPATLVQPVGSPLSLECTVEGTSNPNLYWYRQAAGRGLQLLFYSVGIGQISSEVPQNLSASRPQDRQFILSSKKLLLSDSGFYLCAWSETGSGELFFGEGSRLTVL.

This clonotype was seen at least ten times. This chain joins TRBV7-6 and TRBJ2-3, with TRBD1 matching 7 bases. V lost 4 bases, J lost 6 bases, and 13 bases stayed unmatched. The CDR3 runs to 16 residues. Germline CDR1 SGHVS, CDR2 FNYEAQ. For the CDR3, the DNA is TGTGCCAGCAGCTCTACGGGGACAGTTGTAGTGGATACGCAGTATTTT. It yields the protein CASSSTGTVVVDTQYF. Combining the CDR3 with reference TRBV7-6 and TRBJ2-3 gives the whole variable domain GAGVSQSPRYKVTKRGQDVALRCDPISGHVSLYWYRQALGQGPEFLTYFNYEAQQDKSGLPNDRFSAERPEGSISTLTIQRTEQRDSAMYRCASSSTGTVVVDTQYFGPGTRLTVL.

V and J are TRBV4-1 and TRBJ1-1, with 9 bases fitting TRBD1. Germline-derived CDR1 and CDR2 are MGHRA and YSYEKL. This CDR3 is built from 17 residues. Trimming took 8 bases from V and 1 from J; bases not matched to a gene: 14. The CDR3 loop reads CASCSARRGQGNTEAFF. CDR3 nucleotides: TGCGCCAGCTGCTCCGCTCGAAGGGGACAGGGGAACACTGAAGCTTTCTTT.

At least ten counts were recorded for this clonotype. This sequence joins TRBV6-5 and TRBJ2-1; D unresolved. The germline V gene has CDR1 MNHEY and CDR2 SVGAGI. V lost 5 bases to trimming and J lost 6 bases, with 5 bases between them. This CDR3 region has 11 residues. The CDR3 is CASSTTNEQFF. For the CDR3, the DNA is TGTGCCAGCAGTACCACCAATGAGCAGTTCTTC.

Only a few counts were recorded for this clonotype. The V and J genes are TRBV9 and TRBJ2-2, with D perhaps matching TRBD1 (5 bases). Trimming removed 2 bases at V and 6 bases at J, with 11 bases between. CDR1 and CDR2 from the germline V gene are SGDLS and YYNGEE. This CDR3 has 14 residues. The chain's CDR3 is CASSVWPGSGELFF. As DNA, the CDR3 is TGTGCCAGCAGCGTTTGGCCAGGGTCCGGGGAGCTGTTTTTT.

In this sample, this clonotype turned up many times. The chain links TRBV28 to TRBJ2-7; tentative D call: TRBD1 (5 bases). The V and J ends lost 5 bases and 5 bases respectively, with 13 bases between them. The CDR3 spans 13 residues. The germline V gene encodes CDR1 MDHEN and CDR2 SYDVKM. As DNA, the CDR3 is TGTGCCAGCAGTCCACCCGGACAAAACGAGCAGTACTTC. Translating it yields CASSPPGQNEQYF.

The V gene is TRBV9, the J gene TRBJ2-7; 11 positions agree with TRBD2. The length of the CDR3 is 14 residues. Trimming cost V 1 base and J 6 bases; bases outside gene matches: 3. Looked up from germline, CDR1 is SGDLS and CDR2 is YYNGEE. The CDR3 coding sequence is TGTGCCAGCAGCGTACTAGCGGGAGGCGGCGAGCAGTACTTC. Translation: CASSVLAGGGEQYF.

This clonotype was seen a few times. The genes are TRBV6-1 and TRBJ2-6, with 7 nucleotides matching TRBD2. J was trimmed by 1 base and V by 7 bases; bases with no gene match: 10. Germline V gives CDR1 MNHNS, CDR2 SASEGT. The length of the CDR3 is 17 residues. As DNA, the CDR3 is TGTGCCAGCAAGGGGTTCGGGGGGTTATCTGGGGCCAACGTCCTGACTTTC. Amino acid sequence: CASKGFGGLSGANVLTF.

This clonotype was seen at least ten times. The V call is TRBV28, the J call TRBJ2-3; D is uncertain. This CDR3 has 16 residues. CDR1 and CDR2 (germline): MDHEN, SYDVKM. V was clipped by 2 bases and J by 1 base, with 13 bases between them. CDR3 in amino acids: CASSLPRVLGTDTQYF. The CDR3, as DNA: TGTGCCAGCAGTTTACCGCGCGTCTTAGGCACAGATACGCAGTATTTT.

Points on this clonotype: This may arise from a read error, as a much more abundant clone is one base away. The chain combines TRBV4-3 with TRBJ2-5, with 8 bases aligning to TRBD2. The CDR3 length is 15 residues. Germline lookup yields CDR1 LGHNA and CDR2 YSLEER. Written as DNA, the CDR3 is TGCGCCAGCAGCCATGGTAGCGGGGTACAAGAGCCCCAGTACTTC. Translated: CASSHGSGVQEPQYF.

There are many counts of this clonotype. The J gene is TRBJ2-7, the V gene TRBV4-3, with 10 bases that match TRBD1. The germline V gene has CDR1 LGHNA and CDR2 YSLEER. The CDR3 spans 17 residues. The V and J ends lost 3 bases and 7 bases, in that order; junction bases with no gene match: 15. CDR3 residues: CASSHLHTGTGEWEQYF. The CDR3 DNA reads as TGCGCCAGCAGCCATCTCCATACCGGGACAGGGGAATGGGAGCAGTACTTC.

In regard to this clonotype: This may be a read error, as it is one base from a much larger clone. V and J are TRBV11-2 and TRBJ2-3; D remains unclear. This CDR3 spans 16 amino acids. V was clipped by 0 bases and J by 6 bases, with 16 bases between them. In germline, CDR1 is SGHAT, CDR2 FQNNGV. The CDR3 spells CASSLDPGYLLDTQYF. The CDR3 DNA is TGTGCCAGCAGCTTAGACCCGGGCTATCTCCTGGATACGCAGTATTTT.

As concerns this clonotype: This may arise from a read error, as a much more abundant clone is one base away. The chain links TRBV10-3 to TRBJ2-5; D is ambiguous. Germline V gene lookup returns CDR1 ENHRY and CDR2 SYGVKD. The CDR3 spans 14 residues. For the CDR3, the DNA is TGTGCCATCAGTGAGAGGCAGCACCAAGAGACCCAGTGCTTC. Translation: CAISERQHQETQCF.